What follows are 23 T cell receptor beta chains derived from one specimen sequenced in a study of blood T cell repertoires in COVID-19. The protocol was immunoSEQ multiplex PCR, while the TCRdb copy is restricted to in-frame clones and leaves out a portion. The table shows about 340,000 clones, with about nine tenths occurring only once. The sequenced sample was peripheral blood. The receptors originated from a woman aged 70-85 years with COVID-19, enrolled during active disease.

The CDR3 DNA follows: TGTGCCAGCAGTTCCCTATCGACAGGTCAGAACACCTTC. It yields the protein CASSSLSTGQNTF. The chain combines TRBV28 with TRBJ1-2, with TRBD1 as a possible D gene (6 bases). V gave up 4 bases and J gave up 12 bases, with 18 bases separating them. CDR1 and CDR2 (germline): MDHEN, SYDVKM. CDR3 length: 13 amino acids.

The V and J genes are TRBV15 and TRBJ1-5; a possible D gene is TRBD1 (6 bases). Germline V gene lookup returns CDR1 LNHNV and CDR2 YYDKDF (reference sequence). V lost 1 base, J lost 4 bases, and 8 bases lay in between. CDR3 length equals 14 residues. CDR3 coding DNA: TGTGCCACCAGCAGAGTAGGGGGAAATCAGCCCCAGCATTTT. Translated: CATSRVGGNQPQHF. Full variable domain (remainder filled in from reference TRBV15 and TRBJ1-5): DAMVIQNPRYQVTQFGKPVTLSCSQTLNHNVMYWYQQKSSQAPKLLFHYYDKDFNNEADTPDNFQSRRPNTSFCFLDIRSPGLGDTAMYLCATSRVGGNQPQHFGDGTRLSIL.

The gene calls are TRBV10-3 and TRBJ1-1; tentative D call: TRBD1 (6 bases). Trimming took off 7 bases at V and 2 bases at J, with 11 bases between the two ends. The CDR3 length is 13 residues. Germline loops: CDR1 ENHRY, CDR2 SYGVKD. The CDR3 sequence is CAITRDINTEAFF. In nucleotides, the CDR3 is TGTGCCATCACCCGGGACATCAACACTGAAGCTTTCTTT.

The chain recombines TRBV19 with TRBJ1-5; D ambiguous. In germline, CDR1 is LNHDA, CDR2 SQIVND (reference sequence). This CDR3 spans 15 amino acids. The V end was cut by 6 bases, the J end by 0 bases, with 12 bases between. CDR3 DNA: TGTGCCAGTAGCCCCGACTACTTTAGCAATCAGCCCCAGCATTTT. Translation gives CASSPDYFSNQPQHF.

This clone was picked up a small number of times. The chain is built from TRBV18 and TRBJ1-1, with a tentative D call TRBD1 (6 bases). Per germline, CDR1 KGHSH and CDR2 LQKENI. The CDR3 length is 12 residues. V lost 5 bases and J lost 6, with 10 bases in between. CDR3 nucleotide sequence: TGTGCCAGCTCAGTACAGGGTGCTGAAGCTTTCTTT. Translation: CASSVQGAEAFF.

This clone was seen a single time. This sequence joins TRBV7-9 and TRBJ1-1; TRBD1 agrees at 8 bases. The CDR3 runs 13 residues. Germline CDR1 and CDR2: SEHNR and FQNEAQ (reference sequence). Trimming removed 11 bases from V and 5 bases from J; junction bases left unmatched: 10. In nucleotides, the CDR3 is TGTGCCGTGAGGGCAGGGGGCTCGACTGAAGCTTTCTTT. This codes for CAVRAGGSTEAFF. Full variable domain (rest looked up from reference TRBV7-9 and TRBJ1-1): DTGVSQNPRHKITKRGQNVTFRCDPISEHNRLYWYRQTLGQGPEFLTYFQNEAQLEKSRLLSDRFSAERPKGSFSTLEIQRTEQGDSAMYLCAVRAGGSTEAFFGQGTRLTVV.

This clone was observed once. The rearrangement joins TRBV7-3 to TRBJ2-3; D call uncertain. V was shortened by 1 base and J by 0 bases, with 8 bases between the two germline ends. This CDR3 comprises 15 residues. The germline gives CDR1 SGHTA, CDR2 FQGTGA. The CDR3 DNA is TGTGCCAGCAGCTTAAGCGCCGGGAGCACAGATACGCAGTATTTT. It specifies CASSLSAGSTDTQYF.

CDR3 protein: CASSPGLHSHEQFF. The CDR3 nucleotides read TGTGCCAGCAGTCCGGGACTCCATAGCCATGAGCAGTTCTTC. The J gene is TRBJ2-1, the V gene TRBV6-5; a possible D gene is TRBD2 (6 bases). Deletions cut 5 bases from V and 8 bases from J, with 16 bases between. In germline, CDR1 is MNHEY, CDR2 SVGAGI. The CDR3 has 14 residues.

This clone was seen a single time. The gene calls are TRBV5-1 and TRBJ2-2; 11 bases are shared with TRBD2. The CDR3 covers 16 residues. Germline V CDR1 and CDR2: SGHRS, YFSETQ. Losses at the gene ends were 3 bases for V and 8 bases for J; bases not matched to a gene: 9. The CDR3 reads CASSSTSGGLSGELFF. In DNA, the CDR3 is TGCGCCAGCAGCTCCACTAGCGGGGGTCTTTCTGGGGAGCTGTTTTTT.

The J gene is TRBJ2-3, the V gene TRBV9; no firm D call. This CDR3 is 14 amino acids long. V was clipped by 0 bases and J by 5 bases, with 10 bases between them. Germline CDR1 reads SGDLS; CDR2 reads YYNGEE. CDR3 sequence: CASSVGHSGDTQYF. The CDR3 nucleotides read TGTGCCAGCAGCGTAGGACATAGTGGAGATACGCAGTATTTT.

The chain employs TRBV4-3 and TRBJ2-7; the D is unclear. Germline loops: CDR1 LGHNA, CDR2 YSLEER. Trimming removed 1 base at V and 0 bases at J, with 7 bases between. The CDR3 has 14 residues. CDR3 protein: CASSQVADSYEQYF. The CDR3 nucleotides are TGCGCCAGCAGCCAAGTGGCGGACTCCTACGAGCAGTACTTC.

V and J are TRBV3-1 (or the pseudogene TRBV3-2) and TRBJ2-3; tentatively, D is TRBD1 (5 bases). Germline V gives CDR1 LGHDT, CDR2 YNNKEL (reference sequence). V was shortened by 6 bases and J by 6 bases, with 19 bases between the two germline ends. The CDR3 runs 15 residues. CDR3 residues: CASSLGASKRDTQYF. The CDR3 DNA reads as TGTGCCAGCAGTCTTGGGGCCAGCAAACGTGATACGCAGTATTTT.

The rearrangement uses TRBV19 and TRBJ2-6; 7 positions match TRBD1. The length of the CDR3 is 16 residues. With 5 bases clipped from V and 0 bases from J, the junction kept 4 bases outside the gene matches. Per the germline V gene, CDR1 is LNHDA and CDR2 is SQIVND (reference sequence). The DNA of the CDR3 is TGTGCCAGTAGTTTCCCAGGGGGCTCTGGGGCCAACGTCCTGACTTTC. This sequence encodes CASSFPGGSGANVLTF.

The chain is built from TRBV5-1 and TRBJ1-2, with D uncertain. In germline, CDR1 is SGHRS, CDR2 YFSETQ. The CDR3 length is 15 residues. Trimming stripped 4 bases from V and 0 bases from J, with 13 bases between. CDR3 protein: CASSLSRSTNYGYTF. In DNA form, the CDR3 reads TGCGCCAGCAGCCTCTCGAGGTCTACTAACTATGGCTACACCTTC.

About this clone itself: Other nucleotide sequences in the sample specify the same CDR3. CDR3 in amino acids: CASSGQGNQPQHF. CDR3 in DNA: TGTGCCAGCAGTGGACAGGGGAATCAGCCCCAGCATTTT. This chain uses TRBV2 with TRBJ1-5; 8 nucleotides line up with TRBD1. CDR1 is SNHLY and CDR2 is FYNNEI in the germline V gene. Losses at the gene ends were 4 bases for V and 4 bases for J; bases not matched to a gene: 0. The CDR3 loop spans 13 amino acids.

The chain uses TRBV4-2 and TRBJ2-3, with TRBD1 as a possible D gene (6 bases). This CDR3 spans 16 amino acids. V dropped 2 bases and J dropped 0 bases, with 12 bases sitting between them. Germline CDR1 and CDR2: LGHNA and YNFKEQ. The CDR3 sequence: CASSQRGQLSTDTQYF. As DNA, the CDR3 is TGTGCCAGCAGCCAACGGGGACAACTTAGCACAGATACGCAGTATTTT.

The rearrangement links TRBV12-5 to TRBJ2-1; D might be TRBD2 (6 bases). Looked up from germline, CDR1 is LGHNT and CDR2 is FRNRAP. The CDR3 extends over 14 amino acids. Trimming removed 2 bases from V and 10 bases from J, with 15 bases in between. In DNA, the CDR3 is TGTGCTAGTGGTTTGTCATCCCACGGGGGAGAGCAGTTCTTC. It is translated as CASGLSSHGGEQFF. Full variable domain (outside the CDR3, taken from reference TRBV12-5 and TRBJ2-1): DARVTQTPRHKVTEMGQEVTMRCQPILGHNTVFWYRQTMMQGLELLAYFRNRAPLDDSGMPKDRFSAEMPDATLATLKIQPSEPRDSAVYFCASGLSSHGGEQFFGPGTRLTVL.

The chain links TRBV7-2 to TRBJ2-7; D is possibly TRBD1 (5 bases). In germline, CDR1 is SGHTA, CDR2 FQGNSA. This CDR3 is 16 amino acids long. Trimming shortened V by 2 bases and J by 2 bases, and 16 bases separated the two germline ends. This CDR3 is CASSLMGWGDPYEQYF. The CDR3 DNA reads TGTGCCAGCAGCTTAATGGGGTGGGGCGACCCCTACGAGCAGTACTTC.

This clone turned up a few times. V and J are TRBV6-5 and TRBJ2-7; 9 bases match TRBD1. There are 13 residues in the CDR3. Germline-derived CDR1 and CDR2 are MNHEY and SVGAGI. The V gene end was trimmed by 2 bases and the J gene end by 5 bases; junction bases not matched to a gene: 1. This CDR3 is CASSYGTGNEQYF. In DNA form, the CDR3 reads TGTGCCAGCAGTTACGGGACAGGGAACGAGCAGTACTTC.

DNA of the CDR3: TGTGCCAGCAGCCAAGATTCGCGAAGCTACACCTTC. Translation gives CASSQDSRSYTF. The gene calls are TRBV3-1 (or the pseudogene TRBV3-2) and TRBJ1-2; no clear D gene. V was trimmed by 0 bases and J by 9 bases, leaving 8 bases between them. The CDR3 runs 12 residues. Germline V gives CDR1 LGHDT, CDR2 YNNKEL (reference sequence).

The sample holds a few counts of this clone. The chain combines TRBV21-1 with TRBJ2-6; the D segment call TRBD2 is taken from the table without a DNA check. TRBV21-1 is labeled a pseudogene. The CDR3 is 16 amino acids. The CDR3 bases are TGTGCCAGCAGCAGCCCTCGGGGTCGAGGGGCCAACGTCCTGACTTTC. It is translated as CASSSPRGRGANVLTF.

The rearrangement uses TRBV5-6 and TRBJ1-1; a weak D match, TRBD1 (5 bases). This CDR3 is 13 amino acids long. With 0 bases removed from V and 6 bases from J, the gap between germline ends came to 9 bases. Per the germline V gene, CDR1 is SGHDT and CDR2 is YYEEEE. The CDR3 nucleotides are TGTGCCAGCAGCTTGGGGAGGGGTGCTGAAGCTTTCTTT. Its translation is CASSLGRGAEAFF. The complete variable domain, with remaining parts taken from reference TRBV5-6 and TRBJ1-1, reads DAGVTQSPTHLIKTRGQQVTLRCSPKSGHDTVSWYQQALGQGPQFIFQYYEEEERQRGNFPDRFSGHQFPNYSSELNVNALLLGDSALYLCASSLGRGAEAFFGQGTRLTVV.

The V gene is TRBV28, the J gene TRBJ1-1; D gene unclear. Germline lookup yields CDR1 MDHEN and CDR2 SYDVKM. V shed 4 bases and J shed 0 bases, with 12 bases lying between them. This CDR3 region has 15 residues. The CDR3 spells CASSSGRRMNTEAFF. CDR3 coding DNA: TGTGCCAGCAGTTCCGGGAGGCGGATGAACACTGAAGCTTTCTTT.